These 30 T cell receptor beta chains share one sample of origin, sequenced in a study of neurological immune-mediated disorders. TCRdb recomputed calls from the 5' RACE reads with MiXCR, one row per CDR3 protein. The sample holds 65,000 to 80,000 distinct CDR3 sequences, roughly 15% seen once. Sample: PBMCs. These receptors originate from a middle-aged woman in good health.

This clonotype was recorded many times. The rearrangement joins TRBV4-3 to TRBJ1-2; D perhaps matches TRBD1 (6 bases). This CDR3 contains 15 residues. Per germline, CDR1 LGHNA and CDR2 YSLEER. The V end was cut by 0 bases, the J end by 4 bases, with 12 bases between. The CDR3 here is CASSQDRGGLYGYTF. The CDR3 DNA sequence: TGCGCCAGCAGCCAAGATCGGGGGGGCCTCTATGGCTACACCTTC.

This clonotype was recorded many times. The chain joins TRBV12-3 or TRBV12-4 to TRBJ2-7; 9 bases fit TRBD1. The V and J ends lost 5 bases and 6 bases, in that order; junction bases with no gene match: 8. This CDR3 has 14 residues. In DNA form, the CDR3 reads TGTGCCAGCAGTGACAGGGGGGTCGGTGGCGAGCAGTACTTC. Its translation: CASSDRGVGGEQYF.

This clonotype was recorded at least ten times. The V and J genes are TRBV5-6 and TRBJ1-2; possibly TRBD1 for D (5 bases). The CDR3 runs to 14 residues. Trimming removed 0 bases at V and 3 bases at J, with 9 bases between. CDR1 SGHDT and CDR2 YYEEEE come from the germline V gene. CDR3 sequence reads: CASSLGQLDYGYTF. DNA for the CDR3: TGTGCCAGCAGCTTGGGACAGCTAGACTATGGCTACACCTTC.

This clonotype occurred many times. The chain combines TRBV20-1 with TRBJ1-2, with 7 bases that match TRBD1. Germline CDR1 and CDR2: DFQATT and SNEGSKA (reference sequence). The CDR3 loop spans 17 amino acids. J gave up 1 base and V 4 bases, and 15 bases lay outside the gene matches. CDR3 sequence (DNA): TGCAGTGCTATCCTACCATCGGAGACAGGGCTTAACTATGGCTACACCTTC. Protein sequence: CSAILPSETGLNYGYTF.

This clonotype was observed many times. The chain combines TRBV7-2 with TRBJ2-5; 7 nucleotides agree with TRBD1. Germline CDR1 reads SGHTA; CDR2 reads FQGNSA. With 5 bases clipped from V and 3 bases from J, the junction kept 6 bases outside the gene matches. The CDR3 is 14 amino acids. The CDR3 reads CASSLSGTEETQYF. For the CDR3, the DNA is TGTGCCAGCAGCCTTTCAGGGACAGAAGAGACCCAGTACTTC.

The rearrangement links TRBV19 to TRBJ1-4; no definite D call. The CDR3 runs to 13 residues. With 7 bases removed from V and 8 bases from J, the gap between germline ends came to 14 bases. Germline V gene sequence: CDR1 LNHDA, CDR2 SQIVND (reference sequence). In DNA form, the CDR3 reads TGTGCCAGTACGGTCAACCGAGGGGAAAAACTGTTTTTT. Protein sequence: CASTVNRGEKLFF. The whole variable domain, remainder taken from reference TRBV19 and TRBJ1-4, is DGGITQSPKYLFRKEGQNVTLSCEQNLNHDAMYWYRQDPGQGLRLIYYSQIVNDFQKGDIAEGYSVSREKKESFPLTVTSAQKNPTAFYLCASTVNRGEKLFFGSGTQLSVL.

Ten or more counts support this clonotype. This rearrangement joins TRBV6-5 to TRBJ1-1; 8 nucleotides align to TRBD1. V dropped 6 bases and J dropped 1; count of bases not matched to a gene: 4. The CDR3 is 14 residues long. From germline, CDR1 is MNHEY and CDR2 SVGAGI. CDR3 in amino acids: CASRPGGQNTEAFF. CDR3 sequence (DNA): TGTGCCAGCAGGCCAGGGGGCCAGAACACTGAAGCTTTCTTT.

This clonotype has ten or more counts. The rearrangement uses TRBV5-1 and TRBJ2-7, with TRBD2 as a possible D gene (5 bases). This CDR3 has 12 residues. CDR1 is SGHRS and CDR2 is YFSETQ in the germline V gene. With 4 bases removed from V and 2 bases from J, the gap between germline ends came to 7 bases. The CDR3 DNA follows: TGCGCCAGCAGCCTCGGGACCTACGAGCAGTACGTC. This gives the protein CASSLGTYEQYV.

The V call is TRBV27, the J call TRBJ2-3, with 16 nucleotides matching TRBD2. CDR1 is MNHEY and CDR2 is SMNVEV in the germline V gene (reference sequence). Unmatched junction bases numbered 11, after V lost 6 bases and J lost 5 bases. The CDR3 consists of 18 residues. CDR3 loop: CASRLTGTSGGVGDTQYF. The DNA for the CDR3 is TGTGCCAGCAGGCTTACCGGGACTAGCGGGGGGGTTGGAGATACGCAGTATTTT.

This clonotype was detected many times. The chain combines TRBV14 with TRBJ2-5; the D gene is possibly TRBD2 (5 bases). Per germline, CDR1 SGHDN and CDR2 FVKESK. V was cut by 1 base and J by 5 bases, with 5 bases left in between. CDR3 length: 12 amino acids. CDR3 sequence reads: CASSQGRETQYF. CDR3 DNA sequence: TGTGCCAGCAGCCAAGGGAGGGAGACCCAGTACTTC.

This chain uses TRBV6-5 with TRBJ1-2; the D is unclear. The CDR3 runs 12 residues. V was clipped by 6 bases and J by 7 bases, with 12 bases between them. Germline V lookup: CDR1 MNHEY, CDR2 SVGAGI. Here the CDR3 reads CASRLTPGGYTF. The CDR3, as DNA: TGTGCCAGCAGGCTCACCCCCGGTGGCTACACCTTC.

Notes on this clonotype: A much larger clone lies a single base off, so this may be a read error. No conserved phenylalanine or tryptophan is present at the end of the CDR3, so a read error is the likely explanation. V and J are TRBV28 and TRBJ2-5; tentatively, D is TRBD1 or TRBD2 (5 bases each). The CDR3 loop spans 14 amino acids. V gave up 6 bases and J gave up 7 bases, with 18 bases separating them. Germline V gene sequence: CDR1 MDHEN, CDR2 SYDVKM. The DNA for the CDR3 is TGTGCCAGCAGCCTACTCGGGACGAGCGGGACCCAGTACTAC. Translation gives CASSLLGTSGTQYY.

This clonotype has ten or more counts. The rearrangement uses TRBV20-1 and TRBJ2-5; 7 nucleotides align to TRBD1. The CDR3 consists of 13 residues. CDR1 is DFQATT and CDR2 is SNEGSKA in the germline V gene (reference sequence). V trimming: 1 base; J trimming: 3 bases; junction bases outside the gene matches: 2. As DNA, the CDR3 is TGCAGTGCTAGAGGACAGGGAGAAGAGACCCAGTACTTC. Translation gives CSARGQGEETQYF.

This clonotype was observed at least ten times. This chain uses TRBV7-2 with TRBJ1-1; D unclear. This CDR3 region has 12 residues. Germline V CDR1 and CDR2: SGHTA, FQGNSA. V gave up 3 bases and J gave up 6 bases, with 8 bases separating them. The CDR3 is CASSFLRAEAFF. CDR3 DNA: TGTGCCAGCAGCTTTCTACGAGCTGAAGCTTTCTTT. Supplemented by reference TRBV7-2 and TRBJ1-1, the full variable domain reads GAGVSQSPSNKVTEKGKDVELRCDPISGHTALYWYRQSLGQGLEFLIYFQGNSAPDKSGLPSDRFSAERTGGSVSTLTIQRTQQEDSAVYLCASSFLRAEAFFGQGTRLTVV.

This clonotype occurred many times. The chain uses TRBV7-3 and TRBJ2-1; possible D gene TRBD1, 6 bases. Per the germline V gene, CDR1 is SGHTA and CDR2 is FQGTGA. CDR3 length: 13 residues. Trimming stripped 1 base from V and 6 bases from J, with 7 bases between. Written as DNA, the CDR3 is TGTGCCAGCAGCTTAATACAGGGCAATGAGCAGTTCTTC. Its translation: CASSLIQGNEQFF.

The chain carries TRBV12-3 or TRBV12-4 and TRBJ2-7; D is possibly TRBD1 or TRBD2 (6 bases each). V gave up 2 bases and J gave up 2 bases, with 19 bases separating them. This CDR3 contains 17 residues. The CDR3 DNA reads as TGTGCCAGCAGTTTAAAGGGCACCGGGGGCCCTACCTACGAGCAGTACTTC. This codes for CASSLKGTGGPTYEQYF.

The rearrangement links TRBV20-1 to TRBJ1-6; TRBD1 might be the D (6 bases). In germline, CDR1 is DFQATT, CDR2 SNEGSKA (reference sequence). The V end was cut by 3 bases, the J end by 6 bases, with 18 bases between. There are 16 residues in the CDR3. The CDR3 DNA follows: TGCAGTGCTAGTTTACAGGGAAATTACCTTAATTCACCCCTCCACTTT. This gives the protein CSASLQGNYLNSPLHF.

This clonotype was observed at least ten times. The CDR3 sequence is CASSLGQDYEQYV. DNA for the CDR3: TGTGCCAGCAGCTTAGGTCAGGATTACGAGCAGTACGTC. This chain links TRBV7-2 with TRBJ2-7; D unclear. The CDR3 loop spans 13 amino acids. The V gene lost 1 base and the J gene lost 4 bases, with 8 bases spanning the gap. Per germline, CDR1 SGHTA and CDR2 FQGNSA.

This clonotype appeared many times. The gene calls are TRBV5-1 and TRBJ2-3, with D possibly matching TRBD1 (5 bases). Germline V lookup: CDR1 SGHRS, CDR2 YFSETQ. This CDR3 comprises 13 residues. Trimming pared 2 bases from V and 4 bases from J, leaving 8 bases between. As DNA, the CDR3 is TGCGCCAGCAGCTTAGGGGTCGCAGATACGCAGTATTTT. Amino acid sequence: CASSLGVADTQYF.

This clonotype came up many times. The chain joins TRBV28 to TRBJ1-1; D remains unclear. Germline lookup yields CDR1 MDHEN and CDR2 SYDVKM. Between the trimmed V and J ends, which lost 7 bases and 4 bases, there was a span of 16 bases. The CDR3 is 14 residues long. CDR3 sequence: CASKRELIGTEAFF. The CDR3 coding sequence is TGTGCCAGCAAGAGAGAACTTATCGGCACTGAAGCTTTCTTT.

This clonotype has ten or more counts. The V call is TRBV4-3, the J call TRBJ1-5; perhaps TRBD1 as D (5 bases). The CDR3 extends over 16 amino acids. With 2 bases removed from V and 3 bases from J, the gap between germline ends came to 14 bases. Germline values: CDR1 LGHNA, CDR2 YSLEER. Here the CDR3 reads CASSQLQGPVNQPQHF. In nucleotides, the CDR3 is TGCGCCAGCAGCCAACTTCAGGGTCCCGTCAATCAGCCCCAGCATTTT.

This clonotype showed up many times. This rearrangement joins TRBV3-1 to TRBJ2-7; D unclear. CDR1 is LGHDT and CDR2 is YNNKEL in the germline V gene (reference sequence). This CDR3 spans 13 amino acids. V lost 1 base, J lost 3 bases, and 7 bases lay in between. CDR3 sequence reads: CASSQGRLYEQYF. In nucleotides, the CDR3 is TGTGCCAGCAGCCAAGGGCGGCTCTACGAGCAGTACTTC.

This clonotype occurred many times. The chain carries TRBV28 and TRBJ2-2; the match to TRBD1 covers 9 bases. CDR1 and CDR2 (germline): MDHEN, SYDVKM. The CDR3 contains 17 residues. The V and J ends lost 2 bases and 6 bases, in that order; junction bases with no gene match: 10. CDR3 in amino acids: CASSLASGQGSAGELFF. DNA of the CDR3: TGTGCCAGCAGTTTAGCCTCGGGACAGGGTTCCGCCGGGGAGCTGTTTTTT.

At least ten counts were recorded for this clonotype. The rearrangement joins TRBV20-1 to TRBJ2-3; TRBD1 might be the D (5 bases). Trimming took off 1 base at V and 4 bases at J, with 9 bases between the two ends. CDR3 length: 13 residues. Germline V CDR1 and CDR2: DFQATT, SNEGSKA (reference sequence). CDR3 sequence reads: CSARGLRADTQYF. The CDR3, as DNA: TGCAGTGCTAGAGGCCTCAGGGCAGATACGCAGTATTTT.

This clonotype was seen a few times. The chain combines TRBV10-1 with TRBJ2-1, with 7 bases identical to TRBD2. Germline CDR1 WNHNN, CDR2 SYGVQD (reference sequence). V dropped 3 bases and J dropped 1; count of bases not matched to a gene: 6. The CDR3 runs 16 residues. The CDR3 spells CASSESAGESYNEQFF. In DNA form, the CDR3 reads TGCGCCAGCAGTGAATCGGCGGGGGAGTCCTACAATGAGCAGTTCTTC.

This clonotype came up many times. This sequence joins TRBV20-1 and TRBJ2-5, with 10 bases aligning to TRBD2. This CDR3 has 14 residues. The V gene end was trimmed by 4 bases and the J gene end by 4 bases; junction bases not matched to a gene: 6. Germline V lookup: CDR1 DFQATT, CDR2 SNEGSKA (reference sequence). The CDR3 DNA reads TGCAGTGCTAAAAGCGGGGGGGCAGGAGAGACCCAGTACTTC. Protein: CSAKSGGAGETQYF.

V usage is TRBV29-1 and J usage is TRBJ2-5; the D gene is possibly TRBD1 (6 bases). This CDR3 has 11 residues. V was pared by 7 bases and J by 4 bases, with 10 bases between. Germline V CDR1 and CDR2: SQVTM, ANQGSEA. The CDR3 here is CSGTGPETQYF. The CDR3 DNA reads TGCAGCGGAACAGGGCCAGAGACCCAGTACTTC. The full variable domain, rest sourced from reference TRBV29-1 and TRBJ2-5, is SAVISQKPSRDICQRGTSLTIQCQVDSQVTMMFWYRQQPGQSLTLIATANQGSEATYESGFVIDKFPISRPNLTFSTLTVSNMSPEDSSIYLCSGTGPETQYFGPGTRLLVL.

The sample holds many counts of this clonotype. The chain couples TRBV20-1 to TRBJ2-1; the D is unclear. The CDR3 consists of 16 residues. With 6 bases removed from V and 0 bases from J, the gap between germline ends came to 18 bases. Germline CDR1 and CDR2: DFQATT and SNEGSKA (reference sequence). Here the CDR3 reads CSANGDRTSSYNEQFF. The DNA of the CDR3 is TGCAGTGCCAACGGTGACCGGACCAGCTCCTACAATGAGCAGTTCTTC.

This clonotype was seen at least ten times. A single base separates this from a much larger clone, so it may be a read error. V gene TRBV4-2 combines with J gene TRBJ2-3; TRBD2 matches 9 bases. Germline V CDR1 and CDR2: LGHNA, YNFKEQ. The CDR3 has 17 amino acids. This chain's CDR3 is CTSSPRHSGGVTDTQYF. The CDR3 DNA is TGTACCAGCAGCCCTAGACATAGCGGGGGAGTCACAGATACGCAGTATTTT.

This clonotype was detected many times. The genes are TRBV6-6 and TRBJ2-5; the D gene could be TRBD1 or TRBD2 (5 bases each). V was cut by 2 bases and J by 4 bases, with 17 bases left in between. The CDR3 sequence is 16 residues long. Germline V CDR1 and CDR2: MNHNY, SVGAGI (reference sequence). CDR3 DNA sequence: TGTGCCAGCAGTTACACCCGTGGGGGTTTGGGAGAGACCCAGTACTTC. Translated: CASSYTRGGLGETQYF.